These 4 T cell receptor beta chains share one sample of origin, sequenced in a study of blood T cell repertoires in COVID-19 (dated by TCRdb to about 2020). Library preparation employed the immunoSEQ multiplex PCR assay. TCRdb re-hosts the immuneACCESS table, in-frame sequences only. Its copies lack some clones; in the studies checked, an unresolved V gene accounts for under half of them, and the cause for the rest is not known. This sample gives about 74,000 clones in total; 75% to 80% of them show up just once. In total, the top ten clones hold 15% of the sample. Sample: peripheral blood. The receptors come from a human donor in a cohort sampled during active COVID-19.

The rearrangement joins TRBV30 to TRBJ2-5, with D possibly being TRBD1 (6 bases). Trimming removed 0 bases from V and 5 bases from J, with 13 bases in between. From germline, CDR1 is GTSNPN and CDR2 SVGIG (reference sequence). This CDR3 contains 14 residues. The CDR3 nucleotides read TGTGCCTGGAGTGTTCTGGGAAGGGGGGAGACCCAGTACTTC. Translated, it gives CAWSVLGRGETQYF.

This clone appeared once. This chain uses TRBV7-6 with TRBJ2-1; 7 bases are shared with TRBD2. Trimming at V came to 4 bases and at J to 6 bases, leaving 9 bases not matched to a gene. Germline V gene sequence: CDR1 SGHVS, CDR2 FNYEAQ. The CDR3 runs 15 residues. DNA for the CDR3: TGTGCCAGCAGCTCGGGACTACACCAAATCAATGAGCAGTTCTTC. Its protein product is CASSSGLHQINEQFF. Full variable domain (remainder filled in from reference TRBV7-6 and TRBJ2-1): GAGVSQSPRYKVTKRGQDVALRCDPISGHVSLYWYRQALGQGPEFLTYFNYEAQQDKSGLPNDRFSAERPEGSISTLTIQRTEQRDSAMYRCASSSGLHQINEQFFGPGTRLTVL.

The gene calls are TRBV5-1 and TRBJ2-7, with TRBD1 matching over 7 bases. Germline CDR1 SGHRS, CDR2 YFSETQ. After removal of 4 bases from V and 0 bases from J, the junction contained 7 bases not matched to a gene. The CDR3 is 15 amino acids. The CDR3 protein is CASSTQGDFSYEQYF. In DNA form, the CDR3 reads TGCGCCAGCAGCACTCAGGGGGATTTCTCCTACGAGCAGTACTTC.

Here the CDR3 DNA reads TGTGCCAGCAGCCAAGGGGTCATCGACAGCGAAGAACTGTTTTTT. Translated, it gives CASSQGVIDSEELFF. This chain joins TRBV4-2 and TRBJ1-4; TRBD1 might be the D (5 bases). V dropped 1 base and J dropped 12 bases, with 18 bases sitting between them. This CDR3 spans 15 amino acids. Per the germline V gene, CDR1 is LGHNA and CDR2 is YNFKEQ.